This TCR beta chain was found in a study of blood T cell repertoires in COVID-19. Study context: Donors in the United States, Italy and Spain gave samples during acute or convalescent COVID-19. T cells, B-cell-depleted T cells, or PBMCs provided the cDNA or gDNA that served as material.

CDR1 and CDR2 (germline): GTSNPN, SVGIG (reference sequence). CDR3 length equals 12 residues. Deletions cut 4 bases from V and 7 bases from J, with 11 bases between. The Seattle site enrolled patients during active infection and followed them longitudinally. This clone was detected only a few times. In the authors' workflow: Reference gene primer amplification in the assay estimated nucleated cell counts. Repertoires were generated with immunoSEQ multiplex PCR, while TCRdb's copy carries only in-frame clones and drops some. The V and J calls and clone size were taken over from that table, and D and trimming were inferred from the DNA. The top ten clones hold around a fifth of a sample with 50,000 to 65,000 clones, approximately 90% of them seen once.

This sequence was found in a woman older than 75 with COVID-19, enrolled during active disease. Sequenced sample: peripheral blood. The rearrangement links TRBV30 to TRBJ1-3, with D perhaps TRBD1 (6 bases). CDR3 nucleotide sequence: TGTGCCTGGACCGACAGGATCAACACCATATATTTT. Amino acids: CAWTDRINTIYF. Based on the CDR3 plus reference TRBV30 and TRBJ1-3, the full variable domain is SQTIHQWPATLVQPVGSPLSLECTVEGTSNPNLYWYRQAAGRGLQLLFYSVGIGQISSEVPQNLSASRPQDRQFILSSKKLLLSDSGFYLCAWTDRINTIYFGEGSWLTVV.